This T cell receptor beta chain is drawn from a study of blood T cells in healthy people across ages. Per germline, CDR1 SQVTM and CDR2 ANQGSEA. V dropped 6 bases and J dropped 6; count of bases not matched to a gene: 11. The CDR3 totals 14 residues. Through a sample-barcoded 5' primer and a J-beta primer mix, a second PCR was run for about 6 to 11 cycles. Per-sample output comprised a minimum of 2.5 million paired-end reads containing CDR3. TCRdb re-analysed the 5' RACE reads in MiXCR, keeping a single row per CDR3 protein. The data contain over a million distinct CDR3 sequences, less than 45% of them seen just once; the ten biggest clones take up about 4%. This clonotype came up a few times.

The sequenced sample consisted of blood. The J gene is TRBJ2-7, the V gene TRBV29-1; 10 bases line up with TRBD1. The sequence derives from a woman aged 18 to 35 in good health. In DNA, the CDR3 is TGCAGCGTCACCGGGGACAGGGGATCGAGCGAGCAGTACTTC. This sequence encodes CSVTGDRGSSEQYF.